Listed here are 5 T cell receptor beta chains from one sample, sequenced in a study of T cells expressing NK-cell markers. TCRdb re-called the 5' RACE reads and shows each CDR3 protein once, DNA omitted. The sample table includes 250,000 to 300,000 distinct CDR3 sequences. The sequenced material came from blood T cells: a sorted CD56 or NKG2C T cell subset, CD4+ or CD8+ T cells, or bulk PBMC T cells (not recorded which). All receptors derive from a young man in good health.

The genes are TRBV6-1 and TRBJ1-2. The CDR3 is 12 amino acids. Per the germline V gene, CDR1 is MNHNS and CDR2 is SASEGT. This CDR3 is CASRKVIHGYTF.

The rearrangement joins TRBV20-1 to TRBJ2-3. The CDR3 totals 14 residues. Looked up from germline, CDR1 is DFQATT and CDR2 is SNEGSKA (reference sequence). The CDR3 loop is CSARSPVSTDTQYF.

V usage is TRBV5-1 and J usage is TRBJ2-3; the D call of TRBD1 rests on TCRdb alone, since no DNA is present to check it. The CDR3 length is 14 residues. Germline CDR1 and CDR2: SGHRS and YFSETQ. CDR3: CASSPGGLADTQYF.

The rearrangement links TRBV5-1 to TRBJ2-3. Germline V CDR1 and CDR2: SGHRS, YFSETQ. This CDR3 has 15 residues. CDR3 protein: CASSWGHYFTDTQYF.

The rearrangement links TRBV15 to TRBJ2-4; TCRdb proposes TRBD1, but this gene call is untestable without DNA. CDR1 LNHNV and CDR2 YYDKDF come from the germline V gene (reference sequence). The CDR3 length is 14 residues. CDR3 protein: CATSTGGQKNIQYF.